Below are 32 T cell receptor beta chains sequenced from a single sample in a study of OX40 agonist ivuxolimab in advanced cancers. Data came from immunoSEQ multiplex PCR; TCRdb stores just in-frame clones and leaves some out. The data show tens of thousands of clones, about four fifths seen once. The material sequenced was CD4+ or CD8+ T cells sorted from blood, taken in a trial of the OX40 agonist ivuxolimab. Receptors were obtained from an adult with an advanced solid tumor such as melanoma, head and neck, liver or kidney cancer.

V usage is TRBV18 and J usage is TRBJ1-2, with TRBD1 as a possible D gene (5 bases). Germline V gene data show CDR1 as KGHSH and CDR2 as LQKENI. The CDR3 length is 17 residues. The germline V and J ends were trimmed by 6 bases and 5 bases, with 25 bases remaining between them. The CDR3 region is CASSPQLGRNYSYGYTF. The CDR3 DNA follows: TGTGCCAGCTCGCCGCAGCTGGGACGGAATTACTCTTATGGCTACACCTTC. Looking up the rest from reference TRBV18 and TRBJ1-2 gives the full variable domain: NAGVMQNPRHLVRRRGQEARLRCSPMKGHSHVYWYRQLPEEGLKFMVYLQKENIIDESGMPKERFSAEFPKEGPSILRIQQVVRGDSAAYFCASSPQLGRNYSYGYTFGSGTRLTVV.

The CDR3 bases are TGTGCCAGCAACTCCCGAGACAGGGCGACTGAAGCTTTCTTT. Its translation: CASNSRDRATEAFF. V usage is TRBV6-6 and J usage is TRBJ1-1; TRBD1 aligns across 7 bases. The CDR3 runs to 14 residues. J was trimmed by 5 bases and V by 7 bases; bases with no gene match: 10. Germline CDR1 reads MNHNY; CDR2 reads SVGAGI (reference sequence).

The chain employs TRBV5-4 and TRBJ1-2, with D perhaps matching TRBD1 (6 bases). This CDR3 is built from 13 residues. CDR1 and CDR2 from the germline V gene are SGHNT and YYREEE (reference sequence). With 4 bases removed from V and 5 bases from J, the gap between germline ends came to 12 bases. Written as DNA, the CDR3 is TGTGCCAGCAGCCAGGACAGCCTATATGGCTACACCTTC. It is translated as CASSQDSLYGYTF. Filled out from reference TRBV5-4 and TRBJ1-2, the complete variable domain reads ETGVTQSPTHLIKTRGQQVTLRCSSQSGHNTVSWYQQALGQGPQFIFQYYREEENGRGNFPPRFSGLQFPNYSSELNVNALELDDSALYLCASSQDSLYGYTFGSGTRLTVV.

The chain has TRBV7-8 and TRBJ2-7; TRBD1 agrees at 7 bases. The V gene's germline CDR1 is SGHVS and CDR2 FQNEAQ. The length of the CDR3 is 19 residues. The J segment lost 0 bases and the V segment lost 3 bases, leaving 17 bases of the junction unmatched. CDR3 nucleotide sequence: TGTGCCAGCAGCTTCACGACCCGATCGAGACAGGGTGGCTCCTACGAGCAGTACTTC. Translated: CASSFTTRSRQGGSYEQYF.

The CDR3 protein is CASSEWSASSGANVLTF. The CDR3 bases are TGTGCCAGCAGTGAATGGAGCGCGTCCTCTGGGGCCAACGTCCTGACTTTC. This chain uses TRBV2 with TRBJ2-6; D gene ambiguous. CDR1 is SNHLY and CDR2 is FYNNEI in the germline V gene. V was clipped by 2 bases and J by 0 bases, with 11 bases between them. The CDR3 is 17 residues long.

The chain combines TRBV5-4 with TRBJ2-5, with D possibly being TRBD2 (7 bases). The CDR3 extends over 14 amino acids. V lost 0 bases, J lost 3 bases, and 9 bases lay in between. The germline V gene has CDR1 SGHNT and CDR2 YYREEE (reference sequence). CDR3 DNA sequence: TGTGCCAGCAGCTTGGCGGGGGGCAAAGAGACCCAGTACTTC. This encodes CASSLAGGKETQYF.

This sequence joins TRBV18 and TRBJ2-5, with unresolved D. CDR1 is KGHSH and CDR2 is LQKENI in the germline V gene. The CDR3 is 14 amino acids. Trimming left V 1 base short and J 5 bases short, with 11 bases between. For the CDR3, the DNA is TGTGCCAGCTCACCACTTCAAAGTGGGGAGACCCAGTACTTC. Protein product: CASSPLQSGETQYF.

This sequence joins TRBV7-2 and TRBJ2-2, with D possibly TRBD1 on 6 matching bases. Per germline, CDR1 SGHTA and CDR2 FQGNSA. CDR3 length: 15 amino acids. V shed 3 bases and J shed 2 bases, with 10 bases lying between them. In DNA, the CDR3 is TGTGCCAGCAGCTTCTTGGACAGAAACACCGGGGAGCTGTTTTTT. Translation: CASSFLDRNTGELFF.

CDR3 sequence: CASIWQPYSNQPQHF. CDR3 bases: TGTGCCAGTATCTGGCAGCCCTATAGCAATCAGCCCCAGCATTTT. This chain uses TRBV19 with TRBJ1-5; D not resolved. The length of the CDR3 is 15 residues. Looked up from germline, CDR1 is LNHDA and CDR2 is SQIVND (reference sequence). The germline V and J ends were trimmed by 7 bases and 0 bases, with 13 bases remaining between them. The full variable domain, with the rest looked up from reference TRBV19 and TRBJ1-5, is DGGITQSPKYLFRKEGQNVTLSCEQNLNHDAMYWYRQDPGQGLRLIYYSQIVNDFQKGDIAEGYSVSREKKESFPLTVTSAQKNPTAFYLCASIWQPYSNQPQHFGDGTRLSIL.

The chain couples TRBV19 to TRBJ2-1; 8 bases match TRBD1. Trimming removed 4 bases from V and 1 base from J; junction bases left unmatched: 3. The CDR3 runs 15 residues. Per germline, CDR1 LNHDA and CDR2 SQIVND (reference sequence). CDR3 protein: CASSTGQGSYNEQFF. Written as DNA, the CDR3 is TGTGCCAGTAGTACCGGACAGGGTTCCTACAATGAGCAGTTCTTC. The full variable domain, its missing parts supplied by reference TRBV19 and TRBJ2-1, is DGGITQSPKYLFRKEGQNVTLSCEQNLNHDAMYWYRQDPGQGLRLIYYSQIVNDFQKGDIAEGYSVSREKKESFPLTVTSAQKNPTAFYLCASSTGQGSYNEQFFGPGTRLTVL.

The chain combines TRBV7-2 with TRBJ2-1; D is perhaps TRBD1 (5 bases). Looked up from germline, CDR1 is SGHTA and CDR2 is FQGNSA. V was trimmed by 0 bases and J by 4 bases, leaving 7 bases between them. The CDR3 loop spans 14 amino acids. The CDR3 bases are TGTGCCAGCAGCTTAGCGGGGCCTTACAATGAGCAGTTCTTC. Its protein is CASSLAGPYNEQFF.

The genes are TRBV9 and TRBJ1-1, with unresolved D. Deletions cut 0 bases from V and 0 bases from J, with 3 bases between. Germline V lookup: CDR1 SGDLS, CDR2 YYNGEE. CDR3 length: 13 amino acids. The CDR3 DNA follows: TGTGCCAGCAGCGTAGTTTTGAACACTGAAGCTTTCTTT. Its protein is CASSVVLNTEAFF.

The rearrangement uses TRBV6-5 and TRBJ1-5; D is unclear. The CDR3 extends over 15 amino acids. Trimming left V 10 bases short and J 0 bases short, with 16 bases between. Germline V lookup: CDR1 MNHEY, CDR2 SVGAGI. CDR3 bases: TGTGCCACTCAGCGATCAATGGGTAGCAATCAGCCCCAGCATTTT. Protein product: CATQRSMGSNQPQHF.

CDR3 nucleotide sequence: TGTGCCAGCAGTAGGACTAGCGGGAGGACATATGAGCAGTTCTTC. Its translation: CASSRTSGRTYEQFF. This chain connects TRBV7-2 to TRBJ2-1; 14 bases are a match to TRBD2. The CDR3 runs to 15 residues. Germline lookup yields CDR1 SGHTA and CDR2 FQGNSA. The trim removed 6 bases at V and 8 bases at J, leaving 6 bases unmatched. Drawing the rest from reference TRBV7-2 and TRBJ2-1, the complete variable domain is GAGVSQSPSNKVTEKGKDVELRCDPISGHTALYWYRQSLGQGLEFLIYFQGNSAPDKSGLPSDRFSAERTGGSVSTLTIQRTQQEDSAVYLCASSRTSGRTYEQFFGPGTRLTVL.

V is TRBV6-5 and J is TRBJ2-1, with D perhaps being TRBD1 or TRBD2 (7 bases each). The V end was cut by 6 bases, the J end by 9 bases, with 12 bases between. This CDR3 is built from 12 residues. Germline V gene lookup returns CDR1 MNHEY and CDR2 SVGAGI. Written as DNA, the CDR3 is TGTGCCAGCAGGGGGAGGGGGCCTGAGCAGTTCTTC. This gives the protein CASRGRGPEQFF.

CDR3 DNA: TGTGCCACCAAAAGCCATGGGGGGGGTGCGACAGATACGCAGTATTTT. Translating it yields CATKSHGGGATDTQYF. The rearrangement uses TRBV5-4 and TRBJ2-3; TRBD2 matches 7 bases. The germline V gene encodes CDR1 SGHNT and CDR2 YYREEE (reference sequence). V lost 9 bases and J lost 3; bases outside the gene matches: 16. The CDR3 spans 16 residues. The whole variable domain, filled in from reference TRBV5-4 and TRBJ2-3, reads ETGVTQSPTHLIKTRGQQVTLRCSSQSGHNTVSWYQQALGQGPQFIFQYYREEENGRGNFPPRFSGLQFPNYSSELNVNALELDDSALYLCATKSHGGGATDTQYFGPGTRLTVL.

The chain has TRBV4-2 and TRBJ1-2; D call uncertain. Between the trimmed V and J ends, which lost 5 bases and 4 bases, there was a span of 11 bases. The CDR3 has 13 amino acids. Germline V gives CDR1 LGHNA, CDR2 YNFKEQ. CDR3 region: CASSLEGIYGYTF. CDR3 nucleotides: TGTGCCAGCAGCTTGGAAGGGATCTATGGCTACACCTTC.

The V gene is TRBV6-5, the J gene TRBJ2-7; D may be TRBD1 or TRBD2 (5 bases each). Germline V gene data show CDR1 as MNHEY and CDR2 as SVGAGI. V lost 6 bases to trimming and J lost 6 bases, with 18 bases between them. The CDR3 has 14 amino acids. The CDR3 loop reads CASRPSWGIREQYF. The DNA of the CDR3 is TGTGCCAGCAGACCCAGTTGGGGGATACGCGAGCAGTACTTC.

This chain joins TRBV7-9 and TRBJ2-5, with D uncertain. Germline-derived CDR1 and CDR2 are SEHNR and FQNEAQ (reference sequence). V lost 5 bases and J 3 bases, leaving 16 bases between the germline ends. There are 15 residues in the CDR3. In nucleotides, the CDR3 is TGTGCCAGCAGCCCCTTAGGCTTCATTGAAGAGACCCAGTACTTC. As protein: CASSPLGFIEETQYF.

This clone was detected many times. Written as DNA, the CDR3 is TGTGCCAGTACCACGACAGGGGCATGGCAGCCCCAGCATTTT. This translates into CASTTTGAWQPQHF. The genes are TRBV19 and TRBJ1-5, with 8 bases matching TRBD1. Germline V gives CDR1 LNHDA, CDR2 SQIVND (reference sequence). This CDR3 has 14 amino acids. J was trimmed by 7 bases and V by 7 bases; bases with no gene match: 9.

V gene TRBV29-1 combines with J gene TRBJ1-3; 7 bases map to TRBD1. CDR1 is SQVTM and CDR2 is ANQGSEA in the germline V gene. The CDR3 length is 14 residues. The J segment lost 4 bases and the V segment lost 6 bases, leaving 9 bases of the junction unmatched. In nucleotides, the CDR3 is TGCAGCGTGAAACAGGGGTCATCCGGAAACACCATATATTTT. Translated: CSVKQGSSGNTIYF.

The chain is built from TRBV5-1 and TRBJ1-1, with TRBD1 matching 9 bases. From germline, CDR1 is SGHRS and CDR2 YFSETQ. With V trimmed by 2 bases and J by 5 bases, 4 bases remained unmatched. The CDR3 is 14 amino acids. The CDR3 reads CASSLQGARTEAFF. Written as DNA, the CDR3 is TGCGCCAGCAGCTTACAGGGGGCGCGTACTGAAGCTTTCTTT.

V usage is TRBV20-1 and J usage is TRBJ1-2; D is undetermined. Trimming shortened V by 5 bases and J by 7 bases, and 11 bases separated the two germline ends. The CDR3 sequence is 11 residues long. Germline CDR1 reads DFQATT; CDR2 reads SNEGSKA (reference sequence). CDR3 in DNA: TGCAGTGCTGGGTCTGCCGGTGGCTACACCTTC. Its protein product is CSAGSAGGYTF.

This sequence joins TRBV7-8 and TRBJ2-1; D is unclear. Germline lookup yields CDR1 SGHVS and CDR2 FQNEAQ. This CDR3 has 15 residues. Deletions cut 0 bases from V and 7 bases from J, with 13 bases between. The CDR3 DNA sequence: TGTGCCAGCAGCTTAGCGCGGTCGGCCCAGAATGAGCAGTTCTTC. Translated, it gives CASSLARSAQNEQFF. Complete variable domain (other parts from reference TRBV7-8 and TRBJ2-1): GAGVSQSPRYKVAKRGQDVALRCDPISGHVSLFWYQQALGQGPEFLTYFQNEAQLDKSGLPSDRFFAERPEGSVSTLKIQRTQQEDSAVYLCASSLARSAQNEQFFGPGTRLTVL.

This clone was counted between two and nine times. The CDR3 nucleotides are TGTGCCAGCAGTTTATTGGGACAGGGACAGGGTTCCTACGAGCAGTACTTC. Translated, it gives CASSLLGQGQGSYEQYF. This rearrangement joins TRBV27 to TRBJ2-7, with TRBD1 matching over 9 bases. CDR3 length: 17 amino acids. J gave up 1 base and V 1 base, and 8 bases lay outside the gene matches. CDR1 is MNHEY and CDR2 is SMNVEV in the germline V gene (reference sequence).

The chain is built from TRBV11-2 and TRBJ2-5; tentatively, D is TRBD1 or TRBD2 (5 bases each). The CDR3 spans 13 residues. The germline V and J ends were trimmed by 5 bases and 3 bases, with 10 bases remaining between them. Per germline, CDR1 SGHAT and CDR2 FQNNGV. The CDR3 DNA sequence: TGTGCCAGCAGCGCTGAGGGGAAAGAGACCCAGTACTTC. This sequence encodes CASSAEGKETQYF.

The chain employs TRBV28 and TRBJ2-7; tentatively, D is TRBD2 (5 bases). This CDR3 comprises 12 residues. Germline values: CDR1 MDHEN, CDR2 SYDVKM. V lost 5 bases to trimming and J lost 1 base, with 6 bases between them. The CDR3 DNA follows: TGTGCCAGCAGTCGGGGTTCCTACGAGCAGTACTTC. It encodes CASSRGSYEQYF. Based on the CDR3 plus reference TRBV28 and TRBJ2-7, the full variable domain is DVKVTQSSRYLVKRTGEKVFLECVQDMDHENMFWYRQDPGLGLRLIYFSYDVKMKEKGDIPEGYSVSREKKERFSLILESASTNQTSMYLCASSRGSYEQYFGPGTRLTVT.

This clone was counted a few times. The chain employs TRBV19 and TRBJ1-4; tentative D call: TRBD1 (6 bases). The CDR3 runs 15 residues. The V and J ends lost 3 bases and 0 bases respectively, with 8 bases between them. Looked up from germline, CDR1 is LNHDA and CDR2 is SQIVND (reference sequence). CDR3 coding DNA: TGTGCCAGTAGTATGGGGGCAGCAACTAATGAAAAACTGTTTTTT. Its protein product is CASSMGAATNEKLFF. The whole variable domain, remainder taken from reference TRBV19 and TRBJ1-4, is DGGITQSPKYLFRKEGQNVTLSCEQNLNHDAMYWYRQDPGQGLRLIYYSQIVNDFQKGDIAEGYSVSREKKESFPLTVTSAQKNPTAFYLCASSMGAATNEKLFFGSGTQLSVL.

The CDR3 here is CASPGSPDNTGELFF. In nucleotides, the CDR3 is TGTGCCAGCCCCGGATCTCCTGATAACACCGGGGAGCTGTTTTTT. The chain combines TRBV7-9 with TRBJ2-2; D is uncertain. The CDR3 contains 15 residues. Trimming left V 8 bases short and J 2 bases short, with 15 bases between. Germline-derived CDR1 and CDR2 are SEHNR and FQNEAQ (reference sequence).

The CDR3 loop reads CASSLGTRGEQYF. As DNA, the CDR3 is TGTGCCAGCAGCTTAGGGACTAGAGGCGAGCAGTACTTC. V and J are TRBV7-3 and TRBJ2-7, with 8 bases matching TRBD2. Germline CDR1 reads SGHTA; CDR2 reads FQGTGA. CDR3 length: 13 residues. The V segment lost 2 bases and the J segment 6 bases; nucleotides outside the gene matches: 3.

This chain links TRBV30 with TRBJ1-1; D gene uncertain. Germline V gene lookup returns CDR1 GTSNPN and CDR2 SVGIG (reference sequence). The germline V and J ends were trimmed by 1 base and 4 bases, with 10 bases remaining between them. The CDR3 spans 13 residues. CDR3: CAWSAGRATEAFF. The CDR3 DNA reads TGTGCCTGGAGTGCCGGTCGGGCCACTGAAGCTTTCTTT.

The J gene is TRBJ2-7, the V gene TRBV7-8, with 8 bases matching TRBD1. The CDR3 has 16 residues. CDR1 SGHVS and CDR2 FQNEAQ come from the germline V gene. After removal of 5 bases from V and 3 bases from J, the junction contained 12 bases not matched to a gene. The CDR3, as DNA: TGTGCCAGCAGCGGACGCGACAGGGGTCTATTCTACGAGCAGTACTTC. Translated: CASSGRDRGLFYEQYF.